Below, 23 T cell receptor beta chains from the same sample are listed, as sequenced in a study of blood T cell repertoires in COVID-19. The repertoire was sequenced with immunoSEQ multiplex PCR; TCRdb's copy has only in-frame clones and lacks some. The data show approximately 240,000 clones, 80% to 90% seen once. Sequencing was done on a sample of PBMCs or T cells enriched from blood (not recorded which). Source of these receptors: a woman aged 18-30 years in a cohort exposed to, infected with or recovered from COVID-19 (not recorded which).

The V call is TRBV7-9, the J call TRBJ2-1; TRBD2 matches at 9 bases. Unmatched junction bases numbered 9, after V lost 5 bases and J lost 4 bases. This CDR3 region has 16 residues. In germline, CDR1 is SEHNR, CDR2 FQNEAQ (reference sequence). CDR3 DNA: TGTGCCAGCAGCCCCCCCAGCGGGAGGAATTACAATGAGCAGTTCTTC. Translation: CASSPPSGRNYNEQFF.

The rearrangement uses TRBV2 and TRBJ1-3; TRBD1 is a possible D gene (5 bases). Germline CDR1 is SNHLY and CDR2 is FYNNEI. V lost 7 bases and J 2 bases, leaving 9 bases between the germline ends. The CDR3 consists of 13 residues. The CDR3 coding sequence is TGTGCCAGCAAGTCCAGGGCTGGAAACACCATATATTTT. Residues: CASKSRAGNTIYF.

The V gene is TRBV9, the J gene TRBJ1-2; maybe TRBD1 (5 bases). Germline CDR1 is SGDLS and CDR2 is YYNGEE. V was shortened by 1 base and J by 6 bases, with 13 bases between the two germline ends. This CDR3 is built from 14 residues. The CDR3 spells CASSVIPKGDGYTF. The CDR3 DNA reads TGTGCCAGCAGCGTAATCCCTAAAGGGGATGGCTACACCTTC.

This clone was detected once. The gene calls are TRBV6-1 and TRBJ1-5; 7 bases are shared with TRBD1. V lost 2 bases to trimming and J lost 3 bases; unmatched junction nucleotides: 4. Germline V CDR1 and CDR2: MNHNS, SASEGT. This CDR3 region has 15 residues. The CDR3 region is CASSEWDRVNQPQHF. CDR3 sequence (DNA): TGTGCCAGCAGTGAATGGGACAGAGTCAATCAGCCCCAGCATTTT.

V usage is TRBV9 and J usage is TRBJ2-1; TRBD2 might be the D (5 bases). Trimming removed 0 bases at V and 2 bases at J, with 12 bases between. The CDR3 has 16 amino acids. The germline V gene has CDR1 SGDLS and CDR2 YYNGEE. CDR3 protein: CASSVGGGLTYNEQFF. For the CDR3, the DNA is TGTGCCAGCAGCGTAGGCGGCGGGCTCACCTACAATGAGCAGTTCTTC.

This chain joins TRBV5-4 and TRBJ2-7; 7 positions match TRBD1. The CDR3 extends over 16 amino acids. Germline lookup yields CDR1 SGHNT and CDR2 YYREEE (reference sequence). V was clipped by 2 bases and J by 0 bases; unmatched bases: 8. Here the CDR3 DNA reads TGTGCCAGCAGCTTAAGACAGGGCCCGCTCTCCTACGAGCAGTACTTC. Its protein is CASSLRQGPLSYEQYF.

V and J are TRBV7-9 and TRBJ1-2, with a weak D call TRBD1 (5 bases). Germline V lookup: CDR1 SEHNR, CDR2 FQNEAQ (reference sequence). V lost 1 base to trimming and J lost 4 bases, with 16 bases between them. CDR3 length equals 16 residues. This CDR3 is CASSLEGAGRTYGYTF. DNA of the CDR3: TGTGCCAGCAGCTTAGAAGGGGCAGGGAGGACCTATGGCTACACCTTC.

The chain is built from TRBV7-6 and TRBJ2-2; D is uncertain. Trimming stripped 2 bases from V and 4 bases from J, with 14 bases between. Germline V gene data show CDR1 as SGHVS and CDR2 as FNYEAQ. This CDR3 is 16 amino acids long. The CDR3 nucleotides read TGTGCCAGCAGCTTACTTGCGTACTCGTCCACCGGGGAGCTGTTTTTT. Translation gives CASSLLAYSSTGELFF. The variable domain in full, completed from reference TRBV7-6 and TRBJ2-2, reads GAGVSQSPRYKVTKRGQDVALRCDPISGHVSLYWYRQALGQGPEFLTYFNYEAQQDKSGLPNDRFSAERPEGSISTLTIQRTEQRDSAMYRCASSLLAYSSTGELFFGEGSRLTVL.

This clone was seen a single time. The genes are TRBV27 and TRBJ2-5; TRBD2 matches 14 bases. The germline CDR1 and CDR2 sequences are MNHEY and SMNVEV (reference sequence). J was trimmed by 5 bases and V by 5 bases; bases with no gene match: 10. The CDR3 length is 17 residues. As DNA, the CDR3 is TGTGCCAGCAGTACCTTGACTAGCGGGGGGGCCCAGGAGACCCAGTACTTC. This codes for CASSTLTSGGAQETQYF.

This rearrangement joins TRBV19 to TRBJ1-6; 8 bases align to TRBD1. In germline, CDR1 is LNHDA, CDR2 SQIVND (reference sequence). V lost 9 bases and J lost 9; bases outside the gene matches: 7. The CDR3 has 13 residues. In nucleotides, the CDR3 is TGTGCCAGCACGACAGGGGCTGGTTCACCCCTCCACTTT. Protein product: CASTTGAGSPLHF.

The chain uses TRBV5-6 and TRBJ1-1; D gene uncertain. There are 13 residues in the CDR3. Trimming took off 5 bases at V and 3 bases at J, with 11 bases between the two ends. Germline CDR1 and CDR2: SGHDT and YYEEEE. The DNA for the CDR3 is TGTGCCAGCAGTCACGGACTGTACACTGAAGCTTTCTTT. Translating it yields CASSHGLYTEAFF.

This chain uses TRBV14 with TRBJ1-1; D ambiguous. The V gene's germline CDR1 is SGHDN and CDR2 FVKESK. Trimming removed 1 base at V and 1 base at J, with 4 bases between. The CDR3 spans 13 residues. CDR3 sequence reads: CASSQVRNTEAFF. For the CDR3, the DNA is TGTGCCAGCAGCCAAGTTAGGAACACTGAAGCTTTCTTT.

The J gene is TRBJ1-5, the V gene TRBV28; TRBD1 is a possible D gene (6 bases). CDR1 MDHEN and CDR2 SYDVKM come from the germline V gene. V shed 7 bases and J shed 4 bases, with 20 bases lying between them. There are 16 residues in the CDR3. CDR3: CASIDRLWGTNQPQHF. As DNA, the CDR3 is TGTGCCAGCATTGACAGGCTCTGGGGTACTAATCAGCCCCAGCATTTT.

The chain recombines TRBV9 with TRBJ1-1; 7 nucleotides line up with TRBD1. V shed 3 bases and J 6 bases; nucleotides not matched to a gene: 5. The length of the CDR3 is 13 residues. Germline V gene lookup returns CDR1 SGDLS and CDR2 YYNGEE. The CDR3 here is CASSGYRGAEAFF. The CDR3 DNA is TGTGCCAGCAGCGGCTACAGGGGCGCTGAAGCTTTCTTT.

The rearrangement joins TRBV6-5 to TRBJ1-6; D ambiguous. Trimming pared 0 bases from V and 11 bases from J, leaving 14 bases between. The CDR3 totals 15 residues. The germline CDR1 and CDR2 sequences are MNHEY and SVGAGI. CDR3 region: CASSYSRGPRAPLHF. The DNA for the CDR3 is TGTGCCAGCAGTTACTCGAGAGGGCCCCGGGCACCCCTCCACTTT.

This chain uses TRBV5-4 with TRBJ1-1; 7 nucleotides align to TRBD1. CDR3 length: 17 amino acids. In germline, CDR1 is SGHNT, CDR2 YYREEE (reference sequence). V was pared by 4 bases and J by 0 bases, with 12 bases of the junction left unmatched. The CDR3: CASSPPGGHSMNTEAFF. The CDR3 DNA sequence: TGTGCCAGCAGCCCCCCAGGGGGGCACAGTATGAACACTGAAGCTTTCTTT.

This chain uses TRBV15 with TRBJ1-6; TRBD1 matches at 7 bases. CDR1 and CDR2 from the germline V gene are LNHNV and YYDKDF (reference sequence). V lost 3 bases, J lost 6 bases, and 5 bases stayed unmatched. The CDR3 totals 15 residues. The CDR3, as DNA: TGTGCCACCAGCAGGACCGACAGGGCTAATTCACCCCTCCACTTT. This sequence encodes CATSRTDRANSPLHF.

This clone has a handful of counts. The V and J genes are TRBV7-6 and TRBJ2-2; D unclear. The V end was cut by 2 bases, the J end by 0 bases, with 10 bases between. The CDR3 length is 16 residues. CDR1 is SGHVS, CDR2 FNYEAQ, per germline. This chain's CDR3 is CASSLQQDANTGELFF. The CDR3 DNA reads TGTGCCAGCAGCTTACAGCAGGATGCGAACACCGGGGAGCTGTTTTTT.

This clone was counted only a few times. The CDR3 sequence is CASSLYQTANTEAFF. The CDR3 nucleotides are TGCGCCAGCAGCTTGTACCAGACAGCGAACACTGAAGCTTTCTTT. This chain links TRBV5-1 with TRBJ1-1, with a weak D call TRBD1 (5 bases). The ends were cut back, 1 base at V and 1 base at J, with 11 bases in the middle. The germline V gene encodes CDR1 SGHRS and CDR2 YFSETQ. The CDR3 extends over 15 amino acids.

In its sample, this clone was seen once. V usage is TRBV3-1 (or the pseudogene TRBV3-2) and J usage is TRBJ1-2; 7 bases are shared with TRBD1. Germline CDR1 and CDR2: LGHDT and YNNKEL (reference sequence). This CDR3 is built from 14 residues. Trimming at V came to 4 bases and at J to 8 bases, leaving 10 bases not matched to a gene. This CDR3 is CASSPGTVLWGYTF. CDR3 DNA: TGTGCCAGCAGCCCCGGGACAGTTTTATGGGGCTACACCTTC.

The J gene is TRBJ1-5, the V gene TRBV15, with TRBD1 matching over 8 bases. CDR3 length: 17 residues. Germline values: CDR1 LNHNV, CDR2 YYDKDF (reference sequence). J was trimmed by 7 bases and V by 3 bases; bases with no gene match: 14. For the CDR3, the DNA is TGTGCCACCAGCAGCTTTACGTTGACAGGGGTAGGACAGCCCCAGCATTTT. The encoded protein is CATSSFTLTGVGQPQHF. The whole variable domain, remainder taken from reference TRBV15 and TRBJ1-5, is DAMVIQNPRYQVTQFGKPVTLSCSQTLNHNVMYWYQQKSSQAPKLLFHYYDKDFNNEADTPDNFQSRRPNTSFCFLDIRSPGLGDTAMYLCATSSFTLTGVGQPQHFGDGTRLSIL.

The rearrangement uses TRBV24-1 and TRBJ2-2, with 7 positions matching TRBD2. V trimming: 5 bases; J trimming: 6 bases; junction bases outside the gene matches: 8. Germline-derived CDR1 and CDR2 are KGHDR and SFDVKD. The CDR3 extends over 15 amino acids. The CDR3 protein is CATSAGLGPSGELFF. CDR3 in DNA: TGTGCCACCAGTGCAGGACTAGGTCCTTCCGGGGAGCTGTTTTTT.

The chain joins TRBV5-1 to TRBJ2-2, with a possible D match to TRBD1 (5 bases). Trimming pared 0 bases from V and 3 bases from J, leaving 9 bases between. CDR3 length equals 15 residues. Per germline, CDR1 SGHRS and CDR2 YFSETQ. This CDR3 reads CASSLETVDTGELFF. As DNA, the CDR3 is TGCGCCAGCAGCTTGGAGACAGTAGACACCGGGGAGCTGTTTTTT.